Listed below are T cell receptor beta chains from one sample, sequenced in a study of graft-versus-host responses after intestinal transplantation. This table comes from immunoSEQ multiplex PCR, and its TCRdb copy is limited to in-frame clones, with some not included. The sample lists about 8,100 clones; 65% to 70% were seen once. The sample was ileum tissue, taken around 460 days after transplant. The source of these receptors is a human patient who received an intestinal transplant, so some T cells may come from the graft donor. Each CDR3 is given with its conserved first and last residue. A D gene is named only where the DNA matches it firmly. Rows may omit the clone size; those that give it use once, few, many or a size class.

V,size,D,J,CDR3,DNA
TRBV2,-,-,TRBJ2-2,CASSEASNTGELFF,TGTGCCAGCAGTGAAGCCTCGAACACCGGGGAGCTGTTTTTT
TRBV2,-,TRBD1,TRBJ1-6,CASSERDRQNSPLHF,TGTGCCAGCAGTGAGCGGGACAGACAGAATTCACCCCTCCACTTT
TRBV6-1,-,-,TRBJ1-5,CASSEQGEQPQHF,TGTGCCAGCAGTGAGCAGGGAGAACAGCCCCAGCATTTT
TRBV1,-,-,TRBJ2-1,CTSSQDLNLNGDNEQFF,TGCACCAGCAGCCAAGATCTCAACCTCAATGGGGACAATGAGCAGTTCTTC
TRBV28,-,-,TRBJ1-5,CASSFWSVYQPQHF,TGTGCCAGCAGTTTCTGGTCAGTTTATCAGCCCCAGCATTTT
TRBV28,once,-,TRBJ2-4,CASSLFLGSKNIQYF,TGTGCCAGCAGTTTATTTCTGGGCTCCAAAAACATTCAGTACTTC
TRBV5-4,-,-,TRBJ2-7,CASSFGSYEQYF,TGTGCCAGCAGCTTCGGCTCCTACGAGCAGTACTTC
TRBV11-2,-,TRBD1,TRBJ1-4,CASSSGTGEYATNEKLFF,TGTGCCAGCAGCTCCGGGACAGGGGAGTATGCAACTAATGAAAAACTGTTTTTT
TRBV18,-,TRBD2,TRBJ2-4,CASGLAGAGTKNIQYF,TGTGCCAGCGGACTAGCGGGGGCCGGGACCAAAAACATTCAGTACTTC
TRBV4-3,-,-,TRBJ2-1,CASSQVLQGGYNEQFF,TGCGCCAGCAGCCAAGTGTTGCAGGGAGGCTACAATGAGCAGTTCTTC
TRBV13,-,TRBD2,TRBJ2-7,CASSLSGGTYEQYF,TGTGCCAGCAGTCTCAGCGGGGGAACCTACGAGCAGTACTTC
TRBV6-5,medium-sized,TRBD1,TRBJ1-2,CASSRTGGYGYTF,TGTGCCAGCAGCCGGACAGGGGGCTATGGCTACACCTTC
TRBV19,-,-,TRBJ1-5,CASSIDTTGRGQPQHF,TGTGCCAGTAGTATAGATACGACAGGCCGTGGTCAGCCCCAGCATTTT
TRBV23-1,-,-,TRBJ1-4,CASSQSHESTNEKLFF,TGCGCCAGCAGTCAATCGCACGAGTCAACTAATGAAAAACTGTTTTTT
TRBV6-4,-,TRBD2,TRBJ2-1,CASSEGTRPTYNEQFF,TGTGCCAGCAGTGAAGGGACTAGACCTACCTACAATGAGCAGTTCTTC
TRBV11-2,few,TRBD1,TRBJ1-1,CASSPRQGRTEAFF,TGTGCCAGCAGCCCCCGACAGGGAAGGACTGAAGCTTTCTTT
TRBV9,once,-,TRBJ1-1,CASSVVGVGTEAFF,TGTGCCAGCAGCGTAGTTGGAGTGGGAACTGAAGCTTTCTTT
TRBV13,-,-,TRBJ2-3,CASSLDTDTQYF,TGTGCCAGCAGCTTAGACACAGATACGCAGTATTTT
TRBV6-1,-,TRBD1,TRBJ1-2,CASRAKTGNRYTF,TGTGCCAGCAGGGCTAAGACAGGGAATCGCTACACCTTC
TRBV7-2,-,TRBD2,TRBJ2-3,CASSPSSGGAHTQYF,TGTGCCAGCAGCCCCTCTAGCGGGGGGGCTCATACGCAGTATTTT
TRBV2,-,-,TRBJ2-7,CAGRGTVSYEQYF,TGTGCCGGCCGGGGGACGGTCTCCTACGAGCAGTACTTC
TRBV9,-,TRBD2,TRBJ2-5,CASSTTTSGRKEGETQYF,TGTGCCAGCAGCACCACGACTAGCGGGAGGAAAGAAGGAGAGACCCAGTACTTC
TRBV2,few,-,TRBJ2-2,CASRAGELFF,TGTGCCAGCAGGGCCGGGGAGCTGTTTTTT
TRBV28,-,TRBD1,TRBJ1-1,CASSRQGGNTEAFF,TGTGCCAGCAGTCGACAGGGGGGGAACACTGAAGCTTTCTTT
TRBV6-6,-,-,TRBJ2-2,CASSLWGAGTGELFF,TGTGCCAGCAGCTTGTGGGGGGCGGGAACCGGGGAGCTGTTTTTT
TRBV2,few,-,TRBJ1-6,CASYNRDTEGSPLHF,TGTGCCAGCTACAACCGGGACACGGAGGGTTCACCCCTCCACTTT
TRBV7-2,-,TRBD2,TRBJ2-5,CASSLSGMGETQYF,TGTGCCAGCAGCCTTAGCGGGATGGGGGAGACCCAGTACTTC
TRBV6-5,few,-,TRBJ1-2,CASSYQWNYGYTF,TGTGCCAGCAGTTACCAGTGGAACTATGGCTACACCTTC
TRBV27,-,TRBD2,TRBJ2-3,CASRLAGDRTDTQYF,TGTGCCAGCCGACTAGCGGGGGACCGCACAGATACGCAGTATTTT
TRBV7-9,few,-,TRBJ2-3,CASSLVREGGFGQYF,TGTGCCAGCAGCTTAGTGCGGGAAGGGGGGTTCGGGCAGTATTTT
TRBV5-6,-,TRBD1,TRBJ2-2,CASSWTGNTGELFF,TGTGCCAGCAGCTGGACAGGGAACACCGGGGAGCTGTTTTTT
TRBV6-1,-,-,TRBJ1-2,CATRTETIYGYTF,TGTGCCACCCGGACAGAAACTATCTATGGCTACACCTTC
TRBV5-1,-,-,TRBJ2-2,CASSWTVGELFF,TGTGCCAGCAGTTGGACGGTCGGGGAGCTGTTTTTT
TRBV7-2,-,-,TRBJ2-1,CASSLELNEQFF,TGTGCCAGCAGCTTAGAGTTGAATGAGCAGTTCTTC
TRBV7-2,-,-,TRBJ2-2,CASSLTRDTGELFF,TGTGCCAGCAGCTTAACCAGGGATACCGGGGAGCTGTTTTTT
TRBV5-1,medium-sized,-,TRBJ2-3,CASSLAGRGPTDTQYF,TGCGCCAGCAGCTTGGCCGGCAGGGGCCCCACAGATACGCAGTATTTT
TRBV28,-,-,TRBJ1-4,CASSFSGTELFF,TGTGCCAGCAGTTTTTCCGGGACCGAACTGTTTTTT
TRBV4-1,few,-,TRBJ1-1,CASSQAGLNTEAFF,TGCGCCAGCAGCCAGGCAGGGTTGAACACTGAAGCTTTCTTT
TRBV2,-,TRBD1,TRBJ1-2,CASSEESGQGVYTF,TGTGCCAGCAGTGAAGAGTCGGGACAGGGAGTTTACACCTTC
TRBV29-1,large,-,TRBJ2-5,CSVRGDWVPETQYF,TGCAGCGTTAGAGGCGATTGGGTACCGGAGACCCAGTACTTC
TRBV29-1,once,TRBD1,TRBJ2-5,CSVEGQGGEETQYF,TGCAGCGTTGAGGGACAGGGCGGGGAAGAGACCCAGTACTTC
TRBV5-4,-,TRBD1,TRBJ1-4,CASSKGGGTGEEKLFF,TGTGCCAGCAGCAAAGGCGGGGGGACAGGGGAAGAAAAACTGTTTTTT
TRBV5-4,-,-,TRBJ1-4,CASSLKGRDEKLFF,TGTGCCAGCAGCTTAAAGGGGAGGGATGAAAAACTGTTTTTT
TRBV7-9,-,TRBD1,TRBJ1-4,CASSLGQEKLFF,TGTGCCAGCAGCTTGGGACAGGAAAAACTGTTTTTT
TRBV2,-,TRBD2,TRBJ2-3,CASSALTSGGAADTQYF,TGTGCCAGCAGTGCCCTGACTAGCGGGGGGGCAGCAGATACGCAGTATTTT
TRBV6-4,-,-,TRBJ1-5,CASSYSGGFGQPQHF,TGTGCCAGCAGTTACTCTGGGGGTTTTGGACAGCCCCAGCATTTT
TRBV27,few,-,TRBJ2-3,CASSPGQQTDTQYF,TGTGCCAGCAGTCCCGGACAGCAGACAGATACGCAGTATTTT
TRBV28,-,TRBD1,TRBJ1-2,CASSLTGRDYGYTF,TGTGCCAGCAGTTTGACAGGGAGAGACTATGGCTACACCTTC
TRBV7-9,-,TRBD2,TRBJ2-7,CASSLALAGPAAGEQYF,TGTGCCAGCAGCTTAGCACTAGCGGGACCCGCAGCGGGGGAGCAGTACTTC